This TCR beta chain was captured in a study of CD8 T cells in Susac syndrome. Those who served as multiple sclerosis controls were treatment-naive patients with stable or active relapsing-remitting disease. RNA was extracted with the RNeasy kit, and a quantity of roughly 0.45 to 1 ug was reverse transcribed using random hexamers. Each CDR3 protein gets one entry after TCRdb re-called the immunoSEQ multiplex PCR reads with MiXCR. Of 55,000 to 85,000 distinct CDR3 sequences listed, roughly 95% are singletons. What was sequenced was CD4+ T cells from PBMCs. This clonotype was sampled from a human donor with multiple sclerosis.

In nucleotides, the CDR3 is TGTGCCAGCACGCCAACAGGGTTAGAGACCCAGTACTTC. Its translation is CASTPTGLETQYF. V usage is TRBV6-6 and J usage is TRBJ2-5, with a possible D match to TRBD1 (6 bases). Germline CDR1 is MNHNY and CDR2 is SVGAGI (reference sequence). This CDR3 contains 13 residues. Trimming took off 7 bases at V and 4 bases at J, with 13 bases between the two ends.